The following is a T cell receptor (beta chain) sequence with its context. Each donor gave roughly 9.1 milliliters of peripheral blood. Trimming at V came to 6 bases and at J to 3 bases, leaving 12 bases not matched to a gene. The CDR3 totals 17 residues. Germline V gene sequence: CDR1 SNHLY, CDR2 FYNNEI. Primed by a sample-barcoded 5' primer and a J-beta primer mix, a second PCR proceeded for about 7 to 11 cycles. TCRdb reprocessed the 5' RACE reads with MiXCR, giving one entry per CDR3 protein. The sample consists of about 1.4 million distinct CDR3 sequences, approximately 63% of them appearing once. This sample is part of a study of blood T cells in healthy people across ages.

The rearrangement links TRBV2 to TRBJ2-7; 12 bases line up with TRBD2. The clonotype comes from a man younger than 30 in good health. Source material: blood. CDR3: CASRGRGLAGTSYEQYF. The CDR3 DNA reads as TGTGCCAGCAGGGGTCGAGGACTAGCGGGAACGAGCTACGAGCAGTACTTC.